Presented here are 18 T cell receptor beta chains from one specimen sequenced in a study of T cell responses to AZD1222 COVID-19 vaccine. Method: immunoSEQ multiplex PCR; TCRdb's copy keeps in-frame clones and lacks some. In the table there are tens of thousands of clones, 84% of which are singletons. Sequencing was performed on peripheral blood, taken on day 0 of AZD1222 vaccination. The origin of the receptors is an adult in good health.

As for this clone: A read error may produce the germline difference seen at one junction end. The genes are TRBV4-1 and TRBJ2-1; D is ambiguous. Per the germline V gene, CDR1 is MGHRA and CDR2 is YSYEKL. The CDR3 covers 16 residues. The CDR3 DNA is TGCGCCAGCAGCGAAGATGGGCGATATCTCTACAATGAGCAGTTCTTC. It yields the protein CASSEDGRYLYNEQFF.

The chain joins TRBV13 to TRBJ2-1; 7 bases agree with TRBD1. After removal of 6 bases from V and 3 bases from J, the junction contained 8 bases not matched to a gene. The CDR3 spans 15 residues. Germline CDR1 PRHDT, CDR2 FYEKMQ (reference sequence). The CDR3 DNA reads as TGTGCCAGCAGGCGACTGGGACAGAGCTACAATGAGCAGTTCTTC. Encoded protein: CASRRLGQSYNEQFF.

The CDR3 reads CASSLDATTSYNEQFF. The DNA of the CDR3 is TGTGCCAGCAGCTTGGACGCCACTACCTCCTACAATGAGCAGTTCTTC. This chain joins TRBV5-4 and TRBJ2-1; D not certain. The CDR3 runs 16 residues. CDR1 is SGHNT and CDR2 is YYREEE in the germline V gene (reference sequence). V dropped 0 bases and J dropped 0 bases, with 10 bases sitting between them.

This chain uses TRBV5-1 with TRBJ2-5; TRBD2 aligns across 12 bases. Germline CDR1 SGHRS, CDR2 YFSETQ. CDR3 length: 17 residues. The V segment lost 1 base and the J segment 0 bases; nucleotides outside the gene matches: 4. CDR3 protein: CASSLPGTSGYQETQYF. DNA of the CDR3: TGCGCCAGCAGCTTGCCCGGGACTAGCGGGTACCAAGAGACCCAGTACTTC.

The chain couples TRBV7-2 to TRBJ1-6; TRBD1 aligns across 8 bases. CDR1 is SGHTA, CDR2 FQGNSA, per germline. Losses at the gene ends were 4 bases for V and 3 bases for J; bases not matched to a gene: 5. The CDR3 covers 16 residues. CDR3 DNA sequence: TGTGCCAGCAGCTCCGTTACAGGGGGCTATAATTCACCCCTCCACTTT. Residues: CASSSVTGGYNSPLHF.

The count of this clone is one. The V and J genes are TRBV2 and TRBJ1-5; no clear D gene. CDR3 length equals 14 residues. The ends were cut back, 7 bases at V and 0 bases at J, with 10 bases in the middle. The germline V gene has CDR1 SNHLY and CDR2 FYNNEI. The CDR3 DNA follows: TGTGCCAGCAAGAGTGTCTATAGCAATCAGCCCCAGCATTTT. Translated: CASKSVYSNQPQHF.

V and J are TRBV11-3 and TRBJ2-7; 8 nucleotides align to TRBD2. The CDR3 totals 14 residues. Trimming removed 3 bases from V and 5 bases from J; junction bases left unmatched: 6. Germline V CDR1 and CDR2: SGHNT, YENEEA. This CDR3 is CASSFGRVVHEQYF. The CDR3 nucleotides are TGTGCCAGCAGCTTCGGGAGGGTGGTACACGAGCAGTACTTC.

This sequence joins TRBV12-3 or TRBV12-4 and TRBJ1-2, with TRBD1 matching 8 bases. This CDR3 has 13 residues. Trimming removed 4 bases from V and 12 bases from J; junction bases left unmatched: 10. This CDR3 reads CASSSRTGRPNTF. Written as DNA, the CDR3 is TGTGCCAGCAGTTCCAGGACAGGGCGGCCGAACACCTTC.

CDR3 residues: CASSLGDLNTGELFF. CDR3 bases: TGTGCCAGCAGCTTAGGGGACTTAAACACCGGGGAGCTGTTTTTT. The rearrangement joins TRBV7-9 to TRBJ2-2, with D perhaps TRBD2 (6 bases). Per germline, CDR1 SEHNR and CDR2 FQNEAQ (reference sequence). The CDR3 extends over 15 amino acids. Trimming stripped 1 base from V and 2 bases from J, with 8 bases between.

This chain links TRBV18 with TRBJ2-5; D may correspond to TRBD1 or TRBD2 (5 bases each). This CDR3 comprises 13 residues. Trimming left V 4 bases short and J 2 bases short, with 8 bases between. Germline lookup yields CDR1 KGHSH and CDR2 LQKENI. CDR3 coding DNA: TGTGCCAGCTCACAAGGGGAGCAAGAGACCCAGTACTTC. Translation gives CASSQGEQETQYF. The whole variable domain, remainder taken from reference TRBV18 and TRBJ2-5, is NAGVMQNPRHLVRRRGQEARLRCSPMKGHSHVYWYRQLPEEGLKFMVYLQKENIIDESGMPKERFSAEFPKEGPSILRIQQVVRGDSAAYFCASSQGEQETQYFGPGTRLLVL.

The CDR3: CASSSAERETQYF. The CDR3 DNA reads TGTGCCAGCAGCTCCGCCGAGAGGGAGACCCAGTACTTC. The rearrangement uses TRBV6-2 or TRBV6-3 and TRBJ2-5; unclear D gene. Between the trimmed V and J ends, which lost 6 bases and 5 bases, there was a span of 13 bases. The CDR3 runs to 13 residues. Germline assignment: CDR1 MNHEY and CDR2 SVGEGT.

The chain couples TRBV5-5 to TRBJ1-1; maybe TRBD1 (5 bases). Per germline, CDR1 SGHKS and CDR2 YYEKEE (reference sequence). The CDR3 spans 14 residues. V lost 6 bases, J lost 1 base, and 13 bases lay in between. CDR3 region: CASNLQQANTEAFF. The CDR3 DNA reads TGTGCCAGCAACCTGCAACAGGCGAACACTGAAGCTTTCTTT.

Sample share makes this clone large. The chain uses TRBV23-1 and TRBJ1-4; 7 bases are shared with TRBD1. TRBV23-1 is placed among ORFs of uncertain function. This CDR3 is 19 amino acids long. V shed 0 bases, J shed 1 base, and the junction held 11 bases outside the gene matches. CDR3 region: CASSQSTGWPIRTNEKLFF. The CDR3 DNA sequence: TGCGCCAGCAGTCAATCGACAGGGTGGCCGATTCGAACTAATGAAAAACTGTTTTTT.

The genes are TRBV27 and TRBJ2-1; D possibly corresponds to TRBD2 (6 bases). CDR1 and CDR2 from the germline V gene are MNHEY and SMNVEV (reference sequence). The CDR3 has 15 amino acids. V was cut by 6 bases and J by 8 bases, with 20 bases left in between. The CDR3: CASSPTRGDWYEQFF. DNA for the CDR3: TGTGCCAGCAGCCCAACCCGCGGGGATTGGTATGAGCAGTTCTTC.

CDR3 amino acids: CAISVHRGDYGNTIYF. CDR3 bases: TGTGCCATCAGTGTCCACAGGGGGGATTATGGAAACACCATATATTTT. The gene calls are TRBV10-3 and TRBJ1-3; 8 nucleotides line up with TRBD1. V shed 4 bases and J 3 bases; nucleotides not matched to a gene: 8. CDR3 length: 16 amino acids. Germline CDR1 reads ENHRY; CDR2 reads SYGVKD.

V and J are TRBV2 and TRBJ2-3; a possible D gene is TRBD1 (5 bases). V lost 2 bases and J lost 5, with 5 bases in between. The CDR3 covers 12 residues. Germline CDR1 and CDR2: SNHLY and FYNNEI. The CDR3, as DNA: TGTGCCAGCAGTGAAAGGGGAGATACGCAGTATTTT. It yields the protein CASSERGDTQYF.

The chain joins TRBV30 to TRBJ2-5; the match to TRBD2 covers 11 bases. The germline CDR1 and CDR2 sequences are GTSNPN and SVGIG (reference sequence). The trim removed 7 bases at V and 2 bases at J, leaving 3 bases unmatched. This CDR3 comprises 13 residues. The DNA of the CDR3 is TGTGCCTCAACTAGCGGGGGACAAGAGACCCAGTACTTC. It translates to CASTSGGQETQYF.

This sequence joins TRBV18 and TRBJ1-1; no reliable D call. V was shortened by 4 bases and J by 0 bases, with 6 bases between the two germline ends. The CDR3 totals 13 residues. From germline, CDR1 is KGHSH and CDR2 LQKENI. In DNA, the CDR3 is TGTGCCAGCTCACTCGGGTTGAACACTGAAGCTTTCTTT. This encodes CASSLGLNTEAFF.